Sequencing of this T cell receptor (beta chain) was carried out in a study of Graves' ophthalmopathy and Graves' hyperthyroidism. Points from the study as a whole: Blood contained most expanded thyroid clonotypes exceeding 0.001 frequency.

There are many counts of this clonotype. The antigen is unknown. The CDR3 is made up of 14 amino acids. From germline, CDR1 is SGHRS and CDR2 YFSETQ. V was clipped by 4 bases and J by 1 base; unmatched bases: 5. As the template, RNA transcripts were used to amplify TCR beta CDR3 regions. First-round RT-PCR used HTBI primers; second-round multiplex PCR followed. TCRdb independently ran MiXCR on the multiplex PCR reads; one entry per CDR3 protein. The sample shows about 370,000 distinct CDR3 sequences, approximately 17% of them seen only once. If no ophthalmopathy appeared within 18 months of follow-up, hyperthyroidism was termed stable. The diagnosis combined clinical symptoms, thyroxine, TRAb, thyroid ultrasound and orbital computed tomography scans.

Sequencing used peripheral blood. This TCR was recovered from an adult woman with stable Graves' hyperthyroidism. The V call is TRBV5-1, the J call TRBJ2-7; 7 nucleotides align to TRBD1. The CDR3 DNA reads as TGCGCCAGCAGCCCAGGGGGACAGTCCTACGAGCAGTACTTC. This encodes CASSPGGQSYEQYF.